The 28 T cell receptor beta chains below come from one sample, sequenced in a study of blood T cell repertoires in COVID-19. Assay: immunoSEQ multiplex PCR; the TCRdb copy retains only in-frame clones and omits some. Among 200,000 or so clones listed, 70% to 90% were seen once. Specimen: PBMCs or T cells enriched from blood (not recorded which). The receptor set was obtained from a woman aged 40 to 50 with acute COVID-19.

The rearrangement links TRBV11-2 to TRBJ2-1; D perhaps matches TRBD2 (5 bases). This CDR3 region has 16 residues. V was shortened by 0 bases and J by 0 bases, with 9 bases between the two germline ends. Germline loops: CDR1 SGHAT, CDR2 FQNNGV. The chain's CDR3 is CASSLDGEPSYNEQFF. The CDR3 DNA reads TGTGCCAGCAGCTTAGATGGGGAGCCCTCCTACAATGAGCAGTTCTTC.

This clone occurred once. This sequence joins TRBV29-1 and TRBJ2-1, with TRBD1 matching 8 bases. The germline CDR1 and CDR2 sequences are SQVTM and ANQGSEA. The CDR3 spans 16 residues. V shed 3 bases and J 5 bases; nucleotides not matched to a gene: 12. CDR3 in DNA: TGCAGCGTTGAGACAGGGGTCCTCCGGGCCCACAATGAGCAGTTCTTC. It specifies CSVETGVLRAHNEQFF.

The rearrangement uses TRBV10-3 and TRBJ1-3; a possible D gene is TRBD1 (5 bases). Looked up from germline, CDR1 is ENHRY and CDR2 is SYGVKD. This CDR3 spans 15 amino acids. V was shortened by 6 bases and J by 0 bases, with 12 bases between the two germline ends. For the CDR3, the DNA is TGTGCCATCAGGAACCAGGGTCACTCTGGAAACACCATATATTTT. It specifies CAIRNQGHSGNTIYF.

The V and J genes are TRBV6-2 or TRBV6-3 and TRBJ1-4; TRBD1 matches at 11 bases. Per germline, CDR1 MNHEY and CDR2 SVGEGT. The CDR3 totals 14 residues. V lost 4 bases, J lost 10 bases, and 5 bases stayed unmatched. Written as DNA, the CDR3 is TGTGCCAGCAGTTCACCGGGACAGGGGGGAAAACTGTTTTTT. This translates into CASSSPGQGGKLFF.

This clone was seen a single time. The V gene is TRBV18, the J gene TRBJ2-5; TRBD1 matches 7 bases. V shed 1 base, J shed 3 bases, and the junction held 2 bases outside the gene matches. This CDR3 region has 14 residues. CDR1 and CDR2 (germline): KGHSH, LQKENI. DNA for the CDR3: TGTGCCAGCTCACCACTCGACAGGGAAGAGACCCAGTACTTC. This codes for CASSPLDREETQYF.

V gene TRBV29-1 combines with J gene TRBJ2-1; 11 bases match TRBD2. CDR1 is SQVTM, CDR2 ANQGSEA, per germline. The CDR3 runs to 16 residues. J was trimmed by 2 bases and V by 4 bases; bases with no gene match: 7. CDR3 region: CSVALTSGGTYNEQFF. The DNA of the CDR3 is TGCAGCGTTGCCCTAACTAGCGGGGGAACCTACAATGAGCAGTTCTTC.

The chain has TRBV10-1 and TRBJ2-7; TRBD1 matches 8 bases. The CDR3 is 14 residues long. The V gene end was trimmed by 0 bases and the J gene end by 6 bases; junction bases not matched to a gene: 4. From germline, CDR1 is WNHNN and CDR2 SYGVQD (reference sequence). DNA of the CDR3: TGCGCCAGCAGTGAGTCCGGACAGGGTCGCGAGCAGTACGTC. Encoded protein: CASSESGQGREQYV.

There are a few counts of this clone. This chain joins TRBV4-2 and TRBJ1-2; 9 bases align to TRBD1. V shed 8 bases, J shed 7 bases, and the junction held 11 bases outside the gene matches. This CDR3 region has 14 residues. Germline V gene lookup returns CDR1 LGHNA and CDR2 YNFKEQ. CDR3: CASYAPGQGGGYTF. DNA for the CDR3: TGTGCCAGCTACGCCCCGGGACAGGGAGGTGGCTACACCTTC.

The J gene is TRBJ2-3, the V gene TRBV6-5, with 10 bases fitting TRBD1. V lost 5 bases to trimming and J lost 2 bases; unmatched junction nucleotides: 4. The CDR3 runs to 15 residues. The germline V gene has CDR1 MNHEY and CDR2 SVGAGI. The CDR3 protein is CASSKGQGITDTQYF. The CDR3 region has the DNA TGTGCCAGCAGTAAGGGACAGGGGATCACAGATACGCAGTATTTT.

The chain combines TRBV9 with TRBJ2-7, with 9 bases fitting TRBD1. Per germline, CDR1 SGDLS and CDR2 YYNGEE. V lost 4 bases, J lost 1 base, and 9 bases stayed unmatched. The CDR3 runs 16 residues. CDR3 amino acids: CASSITGGGPSYEQYF. For the CDR3, the DNA is TGTGCCAGCAGCATAACAGGGGGCGGCCCGTCCTACGAGCAGTACTTC.

The chain has TRBV9 and TRBJ2-1; no firm D call. The CDR3 length is 16 residues. The V gene lost 0 bases and the J gene lost 1 base, with 11 bases spanning the gap. The germline V gene has CDR1 SGDLS and CDR2 YYNGEE. The CDR3 protein is CASSVGLRASYNEQFF. In nucleotides, the CDR3 is TGTGCCAGCAGCGTAGGCTTACGTGCGTCCTACAATGAGCAGTTCTTC.

In DNA, the CDR3 is TGTGCCAGCTCACAGCGACAGGACAGTAACAATGAGCAGTTCTTC. Its translation: CASSQRQDSNNEQFF. The gene calls are TRBV18 and TRBJ2-1; the D gene is possibly TRBD1 (6 bases). The CDR3 consists of 15 residues. Trimming pared 4 bases from V and 5 bases from J, leaving 15 bases between. The germline V gene encodes CDR1 KGHSH and CDR2 LQKENI.

V gene TRBV6-2 or TRBV6-3 combines with J gene TRBJ2-1; weak D call: TRBD2 (5 bases). The V gene's germline CDR1 is MNHEY and CDR2 SVGEGT. This CDR3 spans 12 amino acids. The V end was cut by 0 bases, the J end by 16 bases, with 13 bases between. Here the CDR3 reads CASSYSSVSAFF. CDR3 nucleotide sequence: TGTGCCAGCAGTTACTCTAGCGTCTCCGCATTCTTC.

This chain's CDR3 is CASSWLTGYGYTF. The DNA for the CDR3 is TGTGCCAGCAGTTGGCTGACAGGATATGGCTACACCTTC. V is TRBV6-6 and J is TRBJ1-2; a possible D gene is TRBD1 (6 bases). There are 13 residues in the CDR3. The V end was cut by 4 bases, the J end by 5 bases, with 11 bases between. Germline V gene sequence: CDR1 MNHNY, CDR2 SVGAGI (reference sequence).

The genes are TRBV5-4 and TRBJ2-1; D remains unclear. V lost 0 bases and J lost 7, with 11 bases in between. This CDR3 has 14 residues. Germline values: CDR1 SGHNT, CDR2 YYREEE (reference sequence). In DNA form, the CDR3 reads TGTGCCAGCAGCTTGGGTGCTAGTCGGAATGAGCAGTTCTTC. Protein: CASSLGASRNEQFF.

With regard to this clone: One end of the junction does not line up with germline, which may come from a read error. The J gene is TRBJ1-6, the V gene TRBV7-2; no firm D call. Germline CDR1 SGHTA, CDR2 FQGNSA. There are 12 residues in the CDR3. The CDR3 nucleotides are TGTGCCAGCAGATTAGACATCTCACCCCTCCACTTT. Residues: CASRLDISPLHF.

This chain joins TRBV6-7 and TRBJ2-1; TRBD2 agrees at 7 bases. TRBV6-7 is annotated as an ORF whose role is uncertain. The V and J ends lost 2 bases and 15 bases, in that order; junction bases with no gene match: 7. CDR3 length: 12 residues. CDR3 in DNA: TGTGCCAGCAGTTACCCGGGAGGTCCAGGGTTCTTC. Its translation is CASSYPGGPGFF.

This sequence joins TRBV6-5 and TRBJ1-6; D is ambiguous. The CDR3 sequence is 13 residues long. V lost 7 bases and J 10 bases, leaving 14 bases between the germline ends. Germline loops: CDR1 MNHEY, CDR2 SVGAGI. The CDR3, as DNA: TGTGCCAGCACCGCGCTAATCCGGTCACCCCTCCACTTT. It encodes CASTALIRSPLHF.

The chain is built from TRBV30 and TRBJ2-1; 7 bases line up with TRBD2. The CDR3 has 14 residues. J lost 9 bases, V lost 2 bases, and 10 bases had no gene match. In germline, CDR1 is GTSNPN, CDR2 SVGIG (reference sequence). The CDR3 is CAWSKGGGYGEQFF. As DNA, the CDR3 is TGTGCCTGGAGTAAGGGCGGGGGTTACGGTGAGCAGTTCTTC.

The chain links TRBV20-1 to TRBJ1-2; no firm D call. Per germline, CDR1 DFQATT and CDR2 SNEGSKA (reference sequence). This CDR3 is 11 amino acids long. CDR3 nucleotides: TGCAGCGCGGGCCACTCTGGGGGCTACACCTTC. The encoded protein is CSAGHSGGYTF.

This clone was found once. This chain uses TRBV2 with TRBJ2-3; D may be TRBD2 (6 bases). From germline, CDR1 is SNHLY and CDR2 FYNNEI. The V end lost 3 bases, the J end lost 0 bases, and 16 bases lay between the germline ends. CDR3 length equals 17 residues. The CDR3 region has the DNA TGTGCCAGCAGTGAGACGTGGGGGGATACTAGCACAGATACGCAGTATTTT. It yields the protein CASSETWGDTSTDTQYF. Full variable domain (remainder filled in from reference TRBV2 and TRBJ2-3): EPEVTQTPSHQVTQMGQEVILRCVPISNHLYFYWYRQILGQKVEFLVSFYNNEISEKSEIFDDQFSVERPDGSNFTLKIRSTKLEDSAMYFCASSETWGDTSTDTQYFGPGTRLTVL.

The CDR3 loop reads CASSARTGGGEKLFF. The DNA for the CDR3 is TGTGCCAGCAGCGCCCGGACAGGGGGAGGTGAAAAACTGTTTTTT. The V and J genes are TRBV9 and TRBJ1-4, with 10 bases that match TRBD1. Germline CDR1 is SGDLS and CDR2 is YYNGEE. V dropped 3 bases and J dropped 7; count of bases not matched to a gene: 6. The CDR3 consists of 15 residues.

J is TRBJ1-1 and V is TRBV2, with a tentative D call TRBD1 (5 bases). Per the germline V gene, CDR1 is SNHLY and CDR2 is FYNNEI. CDR3 length: 14 amino acids. The V end lost 6 bases, the J end lost 2 bases, and 13 bases lay between the germline ends. The CDR3: CASSEDTINTEAFF. The CDR3 region has the DNA TGTGCCAGCAGCGAGGACACGATCAACACTGAAGCTTTCTTT.

This clone was observed a handful of times. This chain uses TRBV20-1 with TRBJ2-5; TRBD2 is a possible D gene (6 bases). The V gene's germline CDR1 is DFQATT and CDR2 SNEGSKA (reference sequence). V was cut by 3 bases and J by 4 bases, with 12 bases left in between. CDR3 size: 13 residues. The CDR3 is CSASLGLLETQYF. In nucleotides, the CDR3 is TGCAGTGCTAGTTTGGGACTTTTAGAGACCCAGTACTTC.

The V gene is TRBV6-5, the J gene TRBJ1-5; 9 bases map to TRBD1. V lost 6 bases and J lost 5; bases outside the gene matches: 2. CDR3 length equals 13 residues. Germline CDR1 is MNHEY and CDR2 is SVGAGI. CDR3 residues: CASRGTGHQPQHF. DNA of the CDR3: TGTGCCAGCAGGGGGACAGGGCATCAGCCCCAGCATTTT.

This chain connects TRBV12-5 to TRBJ1-5; the D is unclear. Germline lookup yields CDR1 LGHNT and CDR2 FRNRAP. Trimming stripped 1 base from V and 4 bases from J, with 5 bases between. The CDR3 length is 13 residues. As DNA, the CDR3 is TGTGCTAGTGGTTTGGCAGAAAATCAGCCCCAGCATTTT. Translating gives CASGLAENQPQHF.

The V gene is TRBV30, the J gene TRBJ1-2; 7 nucleotides agree with TRBD1. The V gene's germline CDR1 is GTSNPN and CDR2 SVGIG (reference sequence). The CDR3 sequence is 14 residues long. The ends lost 5 bases at V and 0 bases at J; junction bases unmatched: 6. The CDR3 reads CAWYPGGPNYGYTF. The CDR3 bases are TGTGCCTGGTACCCAGGGGGTCCTAACTATGGCTACACCTTC.

CDR3 protein: CASSRQGRATDTQYF. CDR3 bases: TGTGCCAGCTCCCGACAGGGGCGGGCCACAGATACGCAGTATTTT. V gene TRBV25-1 combines with J gene TRBJ2-3; 8 nucleotides match TRBD1. CDR1 and CDR2 (germline): MGHDK, SYGVNS. The J segment lost 2 bases and the V segment lost 8 bases, leaving 9 bases of the junction unmatched. CDR3 length: 15 residues.